A single sample gave rise to the 10 T cell receptor beta chains below, sequenced in a study of T cells in Graves' hyperthyroidism and ophthalmopathy (dated by TCRdb to 2018 to 2020). The library came from multiplex PCR. TCRdb shows the sequencer as Illumina HiSeq 2000. TCR beta CDR3 regions were amplified from RNA transcripts. The first round of RT-PCR for the TCR CDR3 was performed with the HTBI primer set and the Qiagen OneStep RT-PCR kit. TCRdb ran its own pipeline on the public reads, namely fastp trimming at Q25 and MiXCR clone calling, and kept in-frame beta chains. Each entry merges the rows of one CDR3 protein and shows their most common DNA and genes. Within this sample are hundreds of thousands of distinct CDR3 sequences, with about 24% of them counted one time only. 11% of the sample lies in the top ten. Sequenced sample: blood. These receptors all stem from a woman younger than 45 with Graves' ophthalmopathy.

This clonotype has at least ten counts. The V call is TRBV7-8, the J call TRBJ2-2; D ambiguous. CDR1 and CDR2 from the germline V gene are SGHVS and FQNEAQ. Trimming removed 10 bases at V and 7 bases at J, with 7 bases between. The length of the CDR3 is 10 residues. The CDR3 spells CATTSGELFF. CDR3 nucleotides: TGTGCCACGACAAGCGGGGAGCTGTTTTTT.

V and J are TRBV9 and TRBJ2-2; D gene unclear. From germline, CDR1 is SGDLS and CDR2 YYNGEE. This CDR3 contains 15 residues. V lost 1 base, J lost 7 bases, and 14 bases lay in between. CDR3 protein: CASSVSGGLDGELFF. Here the CDR3 DNA reads TGTGCCAGCAGCGTATCCGGCGGCCTTGACGGGGAGCTGTTTTTT.

This clonotype was recorded at least ten times. This sequence joins TRBV5-1 and TRBJ1-1, with D unresolved. Trimming stripped 5 bases from V and 5 bases from J, with 16 bases between. The CDR3 consists of 14 residues. The germline V gene has CDR1 SGHRS and CDR2 YFSETQ. The CDR3 is CASSGFGLSTEAFF. The CDR3 DNA is TGCGCCAGCAGTGGTTTTGGCTTGTCGACTGAAGCTTTCTTT.

This clonotype was found many times. The chain recombines TRBV7-2 with TRBJ1-2; 7 nucleotides agree with TRBD1. Germline trimming cut 4 bases from V and 7 bases from J; bases unmatched to any gene: 6. Germline V gene data show CDR1 as SGHTA and CDR2 as FQGNSA. This CDR3 spans 13 amino acids. For the CDR3, the DNA is TGTGCCAGCAGCTCGTTAGACAGGGCTGGCTACACCTTC. As protein: CASSSLDRAGYTF.

This clonotype occurred many times. The genes are TRBV7-2 and TRBJ2-5, with 8 positions matching TRBD1. Germline values: CDR1 SGHTA, CDR2 FQGNSA. This CDR3 contains 13 residues. Unmatched junction bases numbered 0, after V lost 4 bases and J lost 2 bases. As DNA, the CDR3 is TGTGCCAGCAGCTGGGACAGGCAAGAGACCCAGTACTTC. Translation: CASSWDRQETQYF.

The rearrangement joins TRBV12-3 or TRBV12-4 to TRBJ2-5, with 12 bases that match TRBD2. Trimming at V came to 4 bases and at J to 1 base, leaving 10 bases not matched to a gene. This CDR3 contains 18 residues. The CDR3: CASSSILASGRVQETQYF. CDR3 nucleotides: TGTGCCAGCAGTTCCATCCTGGCTAGCGGGAGGGTCCAAGAGACCCAGTACTTC.

Only a few counts were recorded for this clonotype. CDR3 DNA sequence: TGTGCCAGCAGTTTATCTGCTGGGGCAGAGACCCAGTACTTC. This translates into CASSLSAGAETQYF. The chain is built from TRBV28 and TRBJ2-5; D is perhaps TRBD1 (5 bases). V lost 1 base, J lost 4 bases, and 10 bases lay in between. This CDR3 comprises 14 residues. CDR1 and CDR2 from the germline V gene are MDHEN and SYDVKM.

In its sample, this clonotype was seen once. The rearrangement uses TRBV27 and TRBJ2-7; TRBD1 aligns across 8 bases. The germline V gene has CDR1 MNHEY and CDR2 SMNVEV (reference sequence). The CDR3 is made up of 17 amino acids. V gave up 2 bases and J gave up 4 bases; unmatched junction bases: 13. The CDR3 bases are TGTGCCAGCAGTTTACTCCGACAGGGGAGCCAAGAGTACGAGCAGTACTTC. Protein product: CASSLLRQGSQEYEQYF.

This clonotype was recorded many times. J is TRBJ1-2 and V is TRBV13; D is ambiguous. V was trimmed by 0 bases and J by 4 bases, leaving 12 bases between them. This CDR3 comprises 15 residues. From germline, CDR1 is PRHDT and CDR2 FYEKMQ (reference sequence). The CDR3 is CASSLGFTAPYGYTF. The CDR3 DNA is TGTGCCAGCAGCTTAGGTTTCACAGCCCCCTATGGCTACACCTTC.

J is TRBJ1-5 and V is TRBV19; D is possibly TRBD1 (5 bases). The CDR3 length is 17 residues. Germline CDR1 and CDR2: LNHDA and SQIVND (reference sequence). V was shortened by 4 bases and J by 2 bases, with 18 bases between the two germline ends. As DNA, the CDR3 is TGTGCCAGTAGTAAGTGGACCGGTGGGACGGGCAATCAGCCCCAGCATTTT. Encoded protein: CASSKWTGGTGNQPQHF.